This TCR beta chain emerged from a study of cytomegalovirus exposure and HLA in healthy donors. Findings and limits, study-wide: It was reportedly the case that the classifier diagnosed cytomegalovirus status with high specificity and sensitivity. Many donors carried some public TCRs, although rarity characterized most TCR sequences. In vitro, a few CMV-associated chains proved specific for CMV antigens.

Trimming removed 5 bases at V and 5 bases at J, with 12 bases between. Per the germline V gene, CDR1 is SEHNR and CDR2 is FQNEAQ (reference sequence). The CDR3 extends over 13 amino acids. Here immunoSEQ multiplex PCR was the method, and the copy in TCRdb shows in-frame clones only, minus some. Here the sample spans about 150,000 clones, more than 70% being singletons. About this clone: Antigen: not known.

The chain joins TRBV7-9 to TRBJ2-5; TRBD1 might be the D (5 bases). The origin of this receptor is a human donor in good health. The material sequenced was PBMCs. DNA for the CDR3: TGTGCCAGCAGCAGGGGATCTATGGAGACCCAGTACTTC. Its protein product is CASSRGSMETQYF.